This TCR beta chain comes out of a study of cytomegalovirus exposure and HLA in healthy donors. The ends were cut back, 0 bases at V and 6 bases at J, with 14 bases in the middle. Germline CDR1 is SGHRS and CDR2 is YFSETQ. The CDR3 covers 15 residues. Researchers ran the PCR with 60 Vbeta and 13 Jbeta primers. TCRdb's copy holds only in-frame clones and misses some; the assay was immunoSEQ multiplex PCR. Its clone listing holds about 160,000 clones. The chain combines TRBV5-1 with TRBJ2-3; possibly TRBD1 for D (6 bases). The sample comprised PBMCs. The TCR was taken from an older woman in good health and CMV-seronegative. The CDR3 loop is CASSLVGHSADTQYF. The CDR3 DNA reads TGCGCCAGCAGCTTGGTGGGACACTCAGCGGATACGCAGTATTTT.